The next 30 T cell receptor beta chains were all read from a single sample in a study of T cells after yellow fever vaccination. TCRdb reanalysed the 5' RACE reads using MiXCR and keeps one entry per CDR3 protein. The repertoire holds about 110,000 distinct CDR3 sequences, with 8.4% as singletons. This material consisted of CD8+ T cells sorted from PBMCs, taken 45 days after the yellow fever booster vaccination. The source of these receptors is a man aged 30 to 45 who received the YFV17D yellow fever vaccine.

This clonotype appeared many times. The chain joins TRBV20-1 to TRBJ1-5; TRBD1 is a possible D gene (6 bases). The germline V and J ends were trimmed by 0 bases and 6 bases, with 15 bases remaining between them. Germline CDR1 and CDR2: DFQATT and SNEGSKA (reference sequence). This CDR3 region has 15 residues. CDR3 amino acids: CSARDSRGGIQPQHF. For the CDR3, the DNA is TGCAGTGCTAGAGATTCCAGGGGCGGAATTCAGCCCCAGCATTTT.

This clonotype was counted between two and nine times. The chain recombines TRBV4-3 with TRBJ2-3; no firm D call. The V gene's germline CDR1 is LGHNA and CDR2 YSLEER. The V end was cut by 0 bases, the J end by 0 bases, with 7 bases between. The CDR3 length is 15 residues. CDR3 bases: TGCGCCAGCAGCCAAGATAGGGTTAGCACAGATACGCAGTATTTT. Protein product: CASSQDRVSTDTQYF.

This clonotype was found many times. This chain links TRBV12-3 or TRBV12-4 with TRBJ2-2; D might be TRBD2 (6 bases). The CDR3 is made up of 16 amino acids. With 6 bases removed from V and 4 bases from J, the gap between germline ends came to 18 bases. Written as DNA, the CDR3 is TGTGCCAGCAGCCATATCGTGGGAGGCAGCACCGGGGAGCTGTTTTTT. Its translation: CASSHIVGGSTGELFF.

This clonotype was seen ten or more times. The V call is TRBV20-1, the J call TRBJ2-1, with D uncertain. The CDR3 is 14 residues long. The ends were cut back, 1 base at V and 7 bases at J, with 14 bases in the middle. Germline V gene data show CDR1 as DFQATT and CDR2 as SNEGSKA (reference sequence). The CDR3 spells CSARGGEQTNEQFF. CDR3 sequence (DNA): TGCAGTGCTAGAGGCGGTGAACAGACGAATGAGCAGTTCTTC.

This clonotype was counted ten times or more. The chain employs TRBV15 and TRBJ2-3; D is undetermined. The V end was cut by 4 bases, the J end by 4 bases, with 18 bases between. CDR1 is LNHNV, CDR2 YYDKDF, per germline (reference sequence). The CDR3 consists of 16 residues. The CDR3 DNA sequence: TGTGCCACCAGCAAGAACATCTTAGAAAGCTCAGATACGCAGTATTTT. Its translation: CATSKNILESSDTQYF.

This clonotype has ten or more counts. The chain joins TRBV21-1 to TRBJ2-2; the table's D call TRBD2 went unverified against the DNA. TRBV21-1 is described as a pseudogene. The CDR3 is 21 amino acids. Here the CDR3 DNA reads TGTGCCAGCAGCAGCAGGCCTGGGATGCGAGCGGGAGGCCTGAACACCGGGGAGCTGTTTTTT. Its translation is CASSSRPGMRAGGLNTGELFF.

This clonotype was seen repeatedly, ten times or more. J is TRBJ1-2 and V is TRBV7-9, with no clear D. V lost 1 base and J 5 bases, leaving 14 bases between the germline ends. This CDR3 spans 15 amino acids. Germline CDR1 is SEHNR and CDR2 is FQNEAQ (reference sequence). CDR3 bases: TGTGCCAGCAGCTTAGATGAGAACGGTCTGTATGGCTACACCTTC. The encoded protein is CASSLDENGLYGYTF. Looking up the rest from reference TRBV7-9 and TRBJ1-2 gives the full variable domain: DTGVSQNPRHKITKRGQNVTFRCDPISEHNRLYWYRQTLGQGPEFLTYFQNEAQLEKSRLLSDRFSAERPKGSFSTLEIQRTEQGDSAMYLCASSLDENGLYGYTFGSGTRLTVV.

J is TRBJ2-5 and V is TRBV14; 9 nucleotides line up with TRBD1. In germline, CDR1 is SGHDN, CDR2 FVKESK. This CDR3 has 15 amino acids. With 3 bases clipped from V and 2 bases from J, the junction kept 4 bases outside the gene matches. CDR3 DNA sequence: TGTGCCAGCAGCCAGGGCGGGACAGGGCAAGAGACCCAGTACTTC. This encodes CASSQGGTGQETQYF.

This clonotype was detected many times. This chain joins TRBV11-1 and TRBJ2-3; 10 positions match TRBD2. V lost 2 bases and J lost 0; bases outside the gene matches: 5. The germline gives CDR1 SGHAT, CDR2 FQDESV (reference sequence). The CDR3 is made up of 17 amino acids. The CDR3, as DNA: TGTGCCAGCAGCTTACCTCAGGGACTAGCGAGCACAGATACGCAGTATTTT. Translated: CASSLPQGLASTDTQYF.

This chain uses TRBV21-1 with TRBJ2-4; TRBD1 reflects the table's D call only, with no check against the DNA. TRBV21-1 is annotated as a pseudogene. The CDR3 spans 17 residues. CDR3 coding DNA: TGTGCCAGCAGCAACGCAATCGTGAGGGGACGGGAAAACATTCAGTACTTC. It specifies CASSNAIVRGRENIQYF.

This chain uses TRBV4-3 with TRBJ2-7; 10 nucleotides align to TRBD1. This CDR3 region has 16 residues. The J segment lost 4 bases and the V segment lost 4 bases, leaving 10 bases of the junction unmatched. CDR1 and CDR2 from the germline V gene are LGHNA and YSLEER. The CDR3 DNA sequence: TGCGCCAGCAGCCCGAACCCCACGGGACAGGGGTACGAGCAGTACTTC. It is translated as CASSPNPTGQGYEQYF.

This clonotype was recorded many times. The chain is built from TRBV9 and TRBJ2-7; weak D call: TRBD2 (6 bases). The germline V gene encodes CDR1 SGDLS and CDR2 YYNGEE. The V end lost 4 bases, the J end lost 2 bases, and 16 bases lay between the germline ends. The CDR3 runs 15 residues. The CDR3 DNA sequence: TGTGCCAGCAGCTCCGGTGGGGAGGTTACCTACGAGCAGTACTTC. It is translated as CASSSGGEVTYEQYF.

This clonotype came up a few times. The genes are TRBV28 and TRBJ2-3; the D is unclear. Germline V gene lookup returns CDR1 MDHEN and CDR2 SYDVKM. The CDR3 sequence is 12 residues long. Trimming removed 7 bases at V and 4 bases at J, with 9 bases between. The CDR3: CASNRAPDTQYF. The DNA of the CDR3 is TGTGCCAGCAACAGAGCCCCAGATACGCAGTATTTT. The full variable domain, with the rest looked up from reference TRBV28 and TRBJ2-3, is DVKVTQSSRYLVKRTGEKVFLECVQDMDHENMFWYRQDPGLGLRLIYFSYDVKMKEKGDIPEGYSVSREKKERFSLILESASTNQTSMYLCASNRAPDTQYFGPGTRLTVL.

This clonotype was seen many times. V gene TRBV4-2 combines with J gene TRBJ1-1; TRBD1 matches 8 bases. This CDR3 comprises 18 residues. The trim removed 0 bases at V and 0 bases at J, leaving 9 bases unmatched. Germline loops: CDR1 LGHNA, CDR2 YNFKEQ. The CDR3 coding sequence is TGTGCCAGCAGCCAAGACCCAGGGGGCGCGGGGATGAACACTGAAGCTTTCTTT. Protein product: CASSQDPGGAGMNTEAFF.

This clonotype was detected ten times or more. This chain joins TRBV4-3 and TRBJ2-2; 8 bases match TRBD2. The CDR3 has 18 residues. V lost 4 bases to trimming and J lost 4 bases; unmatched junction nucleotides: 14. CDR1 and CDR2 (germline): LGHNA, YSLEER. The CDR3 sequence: CASSPRESGSVTTGELFF. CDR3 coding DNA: TGCGCCAGCAGCCCCCGGGAGAGCGGGAGTGTGACCACCGGGGAGCTGTTTTTT.

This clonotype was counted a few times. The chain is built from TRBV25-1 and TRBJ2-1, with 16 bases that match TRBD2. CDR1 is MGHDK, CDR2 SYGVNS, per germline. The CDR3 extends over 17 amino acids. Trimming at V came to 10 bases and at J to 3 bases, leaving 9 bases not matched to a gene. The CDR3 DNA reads TGTGCCACCGACGGGGGACTAGCGGGAGGGATCTACAATGAGCAGTTCTTC. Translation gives CATDGGLAGGIYNEQFF.

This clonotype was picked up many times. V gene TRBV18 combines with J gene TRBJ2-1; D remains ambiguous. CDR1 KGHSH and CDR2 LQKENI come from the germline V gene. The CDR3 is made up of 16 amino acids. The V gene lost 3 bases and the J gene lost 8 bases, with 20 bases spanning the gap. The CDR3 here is CASSPSMVLGLDEQFF. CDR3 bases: TGTGCCAGCTCACCCTCAATGGTCTTAGGGCTCGATGAGCAGTTCTTC.

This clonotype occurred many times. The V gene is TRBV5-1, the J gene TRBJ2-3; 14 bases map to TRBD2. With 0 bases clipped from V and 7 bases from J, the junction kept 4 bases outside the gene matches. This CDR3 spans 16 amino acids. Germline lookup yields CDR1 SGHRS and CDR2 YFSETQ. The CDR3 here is CASSLEGLAGVHTQYF. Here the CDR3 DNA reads TGCGCCAGCAGCTTGGAGGGACTAGCGGGAGTGCATACGCAGTATTTT.

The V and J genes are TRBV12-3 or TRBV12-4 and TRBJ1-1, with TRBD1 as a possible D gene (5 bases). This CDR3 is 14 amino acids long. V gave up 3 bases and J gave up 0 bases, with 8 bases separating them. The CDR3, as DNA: TGTGCCAGCAGTTTTGGGGGGTTGAACACTGAAGCTTTCTTT. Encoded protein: CASSFGGLNTEAFF.

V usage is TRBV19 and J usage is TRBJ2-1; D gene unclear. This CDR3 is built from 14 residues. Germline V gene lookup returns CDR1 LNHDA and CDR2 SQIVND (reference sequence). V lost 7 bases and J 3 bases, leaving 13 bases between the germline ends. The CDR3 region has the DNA TGTGCCAGTAAAACTTATGGGGACTACAATGAGCAGTTCTTC. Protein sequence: CASKTYGDYNEQFF.

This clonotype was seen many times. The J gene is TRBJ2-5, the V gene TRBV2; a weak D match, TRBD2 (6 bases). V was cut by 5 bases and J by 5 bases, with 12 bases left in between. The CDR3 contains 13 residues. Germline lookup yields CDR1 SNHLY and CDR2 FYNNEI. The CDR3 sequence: CASSPRLVETQYF. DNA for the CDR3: TGTGCCAGCAGTCCAAGACTAGTGGAGACCCAGTACTTC.

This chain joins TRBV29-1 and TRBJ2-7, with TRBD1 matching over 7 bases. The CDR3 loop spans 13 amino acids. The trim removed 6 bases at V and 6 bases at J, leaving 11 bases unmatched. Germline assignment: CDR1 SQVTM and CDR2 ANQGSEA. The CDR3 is CSVTGTELIEQYF. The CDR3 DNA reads TGCAGCGTCACCGGGACAGAGCTAATCGAGCAGTACTTC.

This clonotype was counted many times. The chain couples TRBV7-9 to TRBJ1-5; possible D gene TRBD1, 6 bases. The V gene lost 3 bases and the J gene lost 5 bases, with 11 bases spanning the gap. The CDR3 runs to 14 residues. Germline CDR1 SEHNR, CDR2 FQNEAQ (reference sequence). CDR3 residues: CASSLSGEDQPQHF. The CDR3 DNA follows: TGTGCCAGCAGCTTGTCAGGGGAGGATCAGCCCCAGCATTTT.

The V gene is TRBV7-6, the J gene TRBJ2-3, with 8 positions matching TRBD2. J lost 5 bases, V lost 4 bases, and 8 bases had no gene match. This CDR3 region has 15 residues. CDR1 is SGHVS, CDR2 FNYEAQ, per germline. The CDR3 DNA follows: TGTGCCAGCAGCTCAAGCGGGAGTACGGGAGATACGCAGTATTTT. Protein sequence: CASSSSGSTGDTQYF.

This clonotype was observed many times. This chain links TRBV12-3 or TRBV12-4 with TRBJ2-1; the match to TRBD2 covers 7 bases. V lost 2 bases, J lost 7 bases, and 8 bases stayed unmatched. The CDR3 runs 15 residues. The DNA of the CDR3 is TGTGCCAGCAGTTTATATTTAGCGGGTAGTAATGAGCAGTTCTTC. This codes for CASSLYLAGSNEQFF.

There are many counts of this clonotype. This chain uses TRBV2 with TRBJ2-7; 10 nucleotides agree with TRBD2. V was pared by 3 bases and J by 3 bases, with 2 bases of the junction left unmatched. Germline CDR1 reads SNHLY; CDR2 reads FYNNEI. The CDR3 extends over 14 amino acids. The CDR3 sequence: CASSDQREGYEQYF. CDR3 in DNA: TGTGCCAGCAGTGACCAGCGGGAGGGCTACGAGCAGTACTTC.

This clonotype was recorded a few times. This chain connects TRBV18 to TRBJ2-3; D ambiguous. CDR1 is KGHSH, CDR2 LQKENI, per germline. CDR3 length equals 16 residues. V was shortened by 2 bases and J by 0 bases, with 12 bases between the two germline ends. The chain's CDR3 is CASSPTAFSSTDTQYF. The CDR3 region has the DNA TGTGCCAGCTCACCAACGGCCTTCTCTAGCACAGATACGCAGTATTTT.

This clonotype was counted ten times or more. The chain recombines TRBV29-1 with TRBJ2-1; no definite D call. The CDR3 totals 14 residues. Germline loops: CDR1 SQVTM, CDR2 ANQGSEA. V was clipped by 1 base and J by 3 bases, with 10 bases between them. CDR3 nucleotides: TGCAGCGTTGAAGCTTATCCTATCTACAATGAGCAGTTCTTC. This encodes CSVEAYPIYNEQFF.

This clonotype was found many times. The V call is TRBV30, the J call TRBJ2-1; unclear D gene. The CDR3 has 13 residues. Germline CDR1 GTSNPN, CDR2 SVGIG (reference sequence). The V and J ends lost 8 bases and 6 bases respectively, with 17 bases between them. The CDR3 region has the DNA TGTGCCCAACGGGCAGGTCCGGTCAATGAGCAGTTCTTC. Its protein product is CAQRAGPVNEQFF.

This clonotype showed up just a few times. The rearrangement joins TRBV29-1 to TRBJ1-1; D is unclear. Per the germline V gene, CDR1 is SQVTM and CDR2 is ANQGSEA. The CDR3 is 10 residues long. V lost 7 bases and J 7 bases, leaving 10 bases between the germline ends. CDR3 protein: CSAVDGEAFF. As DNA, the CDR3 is TGCAGCGCCGTGGACGGTGAAGCTTTCTTT.